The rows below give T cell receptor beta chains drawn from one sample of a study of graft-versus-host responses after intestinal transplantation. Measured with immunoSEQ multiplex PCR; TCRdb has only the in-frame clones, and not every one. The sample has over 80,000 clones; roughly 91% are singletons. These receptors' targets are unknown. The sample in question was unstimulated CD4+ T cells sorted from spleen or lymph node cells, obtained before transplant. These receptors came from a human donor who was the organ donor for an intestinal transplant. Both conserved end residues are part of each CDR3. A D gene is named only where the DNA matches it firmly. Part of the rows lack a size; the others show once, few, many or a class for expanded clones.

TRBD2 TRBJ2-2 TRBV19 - TGTGCCAGTTCGACTAGCGGGGCCAAGAACACCGGGGAGCTGTTTTTT CASSTSGAKNTGELFF
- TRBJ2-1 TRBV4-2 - TGTGCCAGCAGCCAAGCCTTCAGTGAGCAGTTCTTC CASSQAFSEQFF
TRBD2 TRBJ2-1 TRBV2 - TGTGCCAGCAGCGCCGGGACTAGTTCCTACAATGAGCAGTTCTTC CASSAGTSSYNEQFF
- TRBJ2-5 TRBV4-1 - TGCGCCAGCAGCCAAGATCGAGAGACCCAGTACTTC CASSQDRETQYF
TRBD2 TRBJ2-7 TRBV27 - TGTGCCAGCAGTCTCCTAGCGGGGGCTACCTACGAGCAGTACTTC CASSLLAGATYEQYF
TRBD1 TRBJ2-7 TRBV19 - TGTGCCAGTAGGACAGGGGCCCAACCCTTCTACGAGCAGTACTTC CASRTGAQPFYEQYF
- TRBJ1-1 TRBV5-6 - TGTGCCAGCAGCTACACTCGGACAGCGAACACTGAAGCTTTCTTT CASSYTRTANTEAFF
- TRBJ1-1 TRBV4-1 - TGCGCCAGCAGCCAAGATGAGAAGCGGAGGGTACGCGCTGAAGCTTTCTTT CASSQDEKRRVRAEAFF
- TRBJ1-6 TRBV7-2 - TGTGCCAGCAGGCAAACCAGGAATAATTCACCCCTCCACTTT CASRQTRNNSPLHF
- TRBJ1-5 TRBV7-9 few TGTGCCAGCAGCCCAGGGGTTAGCAATCAGCCCCAGCATTTT CASSPGVSNQPQHF
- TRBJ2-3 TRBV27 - TGTGCCAGCAGTTTATCAAAGCCGTGGGGGCTAACAGATACGCAGTATTTT CASSLSKPWGLTDTQYF
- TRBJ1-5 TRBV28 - TGTGCCAGCAGTTTATCGGGGGGTGGTCAGCCCCAGCATTTT CASSLSGGGQPQHF
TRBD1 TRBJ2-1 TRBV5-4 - TGTGCCAGCAGCTCGACAGGGGACGCCTACAATGAGCAGTTCTTC CASSSTGDAYNEQFF
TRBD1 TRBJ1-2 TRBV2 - TGTGCCAGCAGTGAAGCGGACAGGGGGTTACGAGGCTACACCTTC CASSEADRGLRGYTF
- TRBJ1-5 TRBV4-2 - TGTGCCAGCAGCCTCCGACAGGGCAATCAGCCCCAGCATTTT CASSLRQGNQPQHF
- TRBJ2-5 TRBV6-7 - TGTGCCAGCAGTTACTCCTCAGGGGTCCAGAGGGAGACCCAGTACTTC CASSYSSGVQRETQYF
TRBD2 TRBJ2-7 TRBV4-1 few TGCGCCAGCAGCCTCGGGACTAGCGGGGGGGCCAATCGGCGGGAGCAGTACTTC CASSLGTSGGANRREQYF
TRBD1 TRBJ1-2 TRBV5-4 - TGTGCCAGCAGCTTAAGCCAGGGGGCAAGGGGCTACACCTTC CASSLSQGARGYTF
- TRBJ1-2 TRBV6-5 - TGTGCCAGCAGTTACCTGACAGACTATGGCTACACCTTC CASSYLTDYGYTF
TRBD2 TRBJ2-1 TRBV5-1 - TGCGCCAGCAGCTTGACTAGCGGGGGGGCCAATGAGCAGTTCTTC CASSLTSGGANEQFF
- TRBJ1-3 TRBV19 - TGTGCCAGTCGACAATCTGGAAACACCATATATTTT CASRQSGNTIYF
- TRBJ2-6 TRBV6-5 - TGTGCCAGCAGTTACAGGGGTTCTGGGGCCAACGTCCTGACTTTC CASSYRGSGANVLTF
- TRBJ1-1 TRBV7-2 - TGTGCCAGCAGCTTAGTCCAGGGGAACACTGAAGCTTTCTTT CASSLVQGNTEAFF
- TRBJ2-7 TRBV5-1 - TGCGCCAGCAGCGTAGGGACATACTACGAGCAGTACTTC CASSVGTYYEQYF
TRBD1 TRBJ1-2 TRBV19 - TGTGCCAGTAGTAGGGACAGACCCTCTAACTATGGCTACACCTTC CASSRDRPSNYGYTF
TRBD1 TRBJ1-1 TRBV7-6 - TGTGCCAGCAGCTTGGGACAGGGGAACACTGAAGCTTTCTTT CASSLGQGNTEAFF
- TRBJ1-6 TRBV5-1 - TGCGCCAGCAGCCGATCGAACGGGGAGGTTTCACCCCTCCACTTT CASSRSNGEVSPLHF
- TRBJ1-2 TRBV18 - TGTGCCAGCTCATCGGAGACGGGTTATGGCTACACCTTC CASSSETGYGYTF
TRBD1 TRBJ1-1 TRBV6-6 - TGTGCCAGCAGTGGTCCGGGACAGGAGCCGAACACTGAAGCTTTCTTT CASSGPGQEPNTEAFF
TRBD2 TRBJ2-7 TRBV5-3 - TGTGCCAGAAGCCCCCCTGTAAGGACTAGCGGGGGTTCTGATTCCTACGAGCAGTACTTC CARSPPVRTSGGSDSYEQYF
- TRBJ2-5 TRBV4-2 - TGTGCCAGCAGCCAAGTGACGACTAGGGAAGAGACCCAGTACTTC CASSQVTTREETQYF
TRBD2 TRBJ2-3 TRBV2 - TGTGCCAGGGGACTAGGAGGAGATACGCAGTATTTT CARGLGGDTQYF
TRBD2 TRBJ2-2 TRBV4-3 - TGCGCCAGCAGCCAAGATCCCCCTGGCGGGGGGACGAACACCGGGGAGCTGTTTTTT CASSQDPPGGGTNTGELFF
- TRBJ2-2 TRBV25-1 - TGTGCCAGCAGTGAATCGCTATCCGGGGAGCTGTTTTTT CASSESLSGELFF
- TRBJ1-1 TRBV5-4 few TGTGCCAGCAGCTTGTCTCCGAACACTGAAGCTTTCTTT CASSLSPNTEAFF
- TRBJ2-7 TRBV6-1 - TGTGCCAATAGGGGGAACTCCTACGAGCAGTACTTC CANRGNSYEQYF
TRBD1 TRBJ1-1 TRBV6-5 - TGTGCCAGCAGACCTGTGACAGGGATGACTGAAGCTTTCTTT CASRPVTGMTEAFF
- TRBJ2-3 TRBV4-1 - TGCGCCAGCAGCCCCTCGTCAGGCACAGATACGCAGTATTTT CASSPSSGTDTQYF
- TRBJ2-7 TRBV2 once TGTGCCAGCACCCCGCAGGGGCTTTCCTACGAGCAGTACTTC CASTPQGLSYEQYF
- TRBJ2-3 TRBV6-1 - TGTGCCAGCAGTGGATTAGCAACAGATACGCAGTATTTT CASSGLATDTQYF
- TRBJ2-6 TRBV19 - TGTGCCAGTGGCTGGGGGCCCACGACCGGGGCCAACGTCCTGACTTTC CASGWGPTTGANVLTF